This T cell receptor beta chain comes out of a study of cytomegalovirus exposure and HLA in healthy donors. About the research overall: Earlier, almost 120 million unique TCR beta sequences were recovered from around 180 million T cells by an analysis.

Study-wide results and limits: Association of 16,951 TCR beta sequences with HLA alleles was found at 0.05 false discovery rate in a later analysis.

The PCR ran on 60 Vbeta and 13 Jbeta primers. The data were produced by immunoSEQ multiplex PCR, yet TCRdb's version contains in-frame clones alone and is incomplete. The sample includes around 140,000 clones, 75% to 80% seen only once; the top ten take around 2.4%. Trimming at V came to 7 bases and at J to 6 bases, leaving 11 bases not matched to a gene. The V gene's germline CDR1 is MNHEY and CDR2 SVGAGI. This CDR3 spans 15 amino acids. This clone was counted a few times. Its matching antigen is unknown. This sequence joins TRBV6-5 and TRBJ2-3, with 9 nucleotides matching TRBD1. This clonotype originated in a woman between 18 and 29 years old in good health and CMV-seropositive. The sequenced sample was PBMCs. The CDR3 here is CASNPGQGRTDTQYF. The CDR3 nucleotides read TGTGCCAGCAACCCGGGACAGGGTAGGACTGATACGCAGTATTTT.